The entry below gives a single T cell receptor (beta chain) sequence along with its context. Its specificity is not known. The data stem from a study of CD8+ T cells in alopecia areata. Sequencing relied on a cDNA template that was reverse transcribed from extracted RNA. Measured with immunoSEQ multiplex PCR; TCRdb has only the in-frame clones, and not every one. The sample has fewer than 110,000 clones, 55% to 70% seen once. Treatment denoted: oral pan-JAK inhibitor, 5-10 mg twice daily. Study-wide findings and caveats: Among the cells sequenced in scalp samples are also the resident alphabeta T cells of normal skin.

CDR1 and CDR2 from the germline V gene are MGHRA and YSYEKL. Trimming took 3 bases from V and 2 from J, leaving 11 bases between them. The CDR3 runs 15 residues. The source is a human donor with alopecia areata. The V and J genes are TRBV4-1 and TRBJ1-5, with a possible D match to TRBD1 (6 bases). Sequencing was performed on CD8+ T cells sorted from blood, taken between weeks 55 and 70, from a patient treated with tofacitinib. The CDR3 bases are TGCGCCAGCAGCCACAGGGGAAAAGGCAATCAGCCCCAGCATTTT. This translates into CASSHRGKGNQPQHF.